This T cell receptor (beta chain) was identified in a study of post-analysis software for immune sequencing data (dated by TCRdb to the mid-2010s). Broadly, across the study: Recorded disease courses included relapsing-remitting, secondary progressive and progressive-relapsing multiple sclerosis, with some patients lacking subtype annotation. The multiple sclerosis patient repertoires were compared with under 13 previously published healthy control repertoires from donors aged roughly 6 to 27 years. A subset of samples was prepared in parallel using single-end sample barcoding, then pooled and co-amplified after Illumina adapter ligation.

Summary of the overall study and its limitations: When samples were clustered directly using the F measure, samples prepared in the same batch co-clustered strongly, which prompted a batch-effect correction. Patients showed significantly higher frequencies than controls for several TRBV segments, among them TRBV5-6, TRBV5-1 and TRBV20-1. The multiple sclerosis patient group was slightly younger than the control group. Multiple sclerosis patients had significantly lower normalized Chao1 diversity than controls, a result that suggests substantial peripheral T-cell clonal expansion.

Taken from cysteine to phenylalanine, the CDR3 has 16 residues. The kept DNA is CDR3 alone, 48 bases in frame from the first base. CDR1 is given as SGHRS and CDR2 as YFSETQ, both from the germline V gene. V loses 5 bases, J loses 2 bases, and the germline ends lie 17 bases apart. To demonstrate the VDJtools post-analysis software, the study profiled TCR beta repertoires from the peripheral blood of approximately twelve young patients with multiple sclerosis. The patients with multiple sclerosis were children and adolescents between 6 and 15 years of age. Library preparation employed PCR. Sequenced on an Illumina HiSeq 2500. To reduce PCR and sequencing biases, unique molecular identifiers were incorporated into the TCR beta cDNA libraries. Every 1 to 10 million input T cells yielded roughly 500,000 cDNA molecules, meaning each molecule approximated one T cell. Patient libraries were prepared and sequenced with the same protocol used for the earlier healthy control dataset. Within a given batch, samples were prepared together, multiplexed and sequenced on the same HiSeq lane. In the paper's pipeline: MIGEC handled the raw barcoded reads, throwing out single-read molecular identifier groups before consensus assembly and CDR3 extraction. VDJtools was used for post-analysis of the clonotype tables, with diversity normalized by down-sampling every dataset to the smallest sample size. To correct batch-related cross-sample contamination, repertoire overlap clustering matched CDR3 amino acid sequences but not nucleotide sequences. The public reads were reanalyzed by TCRdb: fastp trimming at Q25, MiXCR alignment, in-frame beta chains only. Rows are combined by CDR3 protein, so each entry shows the most common genes and DNA. The V and J calls, along with clone size, are taken from TCRdb and not from the paper's own processing. The sample table contains about 540,000 distinct CDR3 sequences; only one count was recorded for roughly 34% of them. The ten biggest clones cover approximately 5.4% of the sample.

Worth noting for this clonotype: Its antigen remains unidentified. No base quality information exists; no much larger clone differs at one position.

The chain is encoded by TRBV5-1 joined to TRBJ1-3; TRBD1 is perhaps the D gene, given 5 matching bases. The sequence was obtained from a girl under 18 with multiple sclerosis. The sequencing input was blood. The nucleotides are TGCGCCAGCAGAAATGCCGTCCCGGGGGCTGGAAACACCATATATTTT. This encodes CASRNAVPGAGNTIYF.